This T cell receptor (beta chain) was documented in a study of graft-versus-host responses after intestinal transplantation. Study-level background: Recipients were given multivisceral, liver-intestinal, or isolated intestinal transplants.

V lost 1 base and J lost 1, with 23 bases in between. There are 19 residues in the CDR3. Per the germline V gene, CDR1 is SGHRS and CDR2 is YFSETQ. Method: immunoSEQ multiplex PCR; TCRdb's copy keeps in-frame clones and lacks some. The sample contains about 54,000 clones, about 90% of which appear only once. This receptor was taken from a human patient who received an intestinal transplant, so some T cells may come from the graft donor. The rearrangement joins TRBV5-1 to TRBJ1-1, with TRBD1 as a possible D gene (5 bases). Sample: PBMCs, taken 650 to 690 days after intestinal transplant. The CDR3 loop is CASSLTILGEWGSNTEAFF. The CDR3 DNA is TGCGCCAGCAGCTTGACCATTTTGGGGGAGTGGGGGTCGAACACTGAAGCTTTCTTT. The whole variable domain, remainder taken from reference TRBV5-1 and TRBJ1-1, is KAGVTQTPRYLIKTRGQQVTLSCSPISGHRSVSWYQQTPGQGLQFLFEYFSETQRNKGNFPGRFSGRQFSNSRSEMNVSTLELGDSALYLCASSLTILGEWGSNTEAFFGQGTRLTVV.